This T cell receptor (beta chain) was found in a study of blood T cells in healthy people across ages. A J-beta primer mix and a sample-barcoded 5' primer were used in a second PCR of about 6 to 12 cycles. Each cDNA molecule carried a tag from a template-switch adaptor that contained 12 random nucleotides. Each CDR3 protein gets one entry after TCRdb re-called the 5' RACE reads with MiXCR. The sample has over a million distinct CDR3 sequences, 35% to 45% seen once. J was trimmed by 1 base and V by 3 bases; bases with no gene match: 4. CDR3 size: 15 residues. CDR1 is PRHDT and CDR2 is FYEKMQ in the germline V gene (reference sequence). This clonotype was seen at least ten times. Its antigen is not known. Every sample yielded at least 6.5 million isolated PBMCs. Overall study results and limits: More naive CD4+ cells and higher diversity marked long-lived donors relative to aged donors. Naive and antigen-experienced cells could not be conclusively compared, given unsorted PBMCs.

The sequencing sample was made of blood. The TCR was taken from a woman under 30 in good health. The V gene is TRBV13, the J gene TRBJ1-2; TRBD1 aligns across 8 bases. CDR3: CASSFRTGFNYGYTF. The CDR3 DNA reads TGTGCCAGCAGCTTCAGGACAGGGTTTAACTATGGCTACACCTTC.